The clone carrying this TCR beta chain was seen only once. The data were taken from a study of blood T cell repertoires in COVID-19. Study details: COVID-19 samples, acute and convalescent, were from the United States, Italy and Spain. T cells, B-cell-depleted T cells, or PBMCs supplied cDNA or gDNA.

With 1 base clipped from V and 6 bases from J, the junction kept 8 bases outside the gene matches. The CDR3 length is 15 residues. The germline V gene has CDR1 SGDLS and CDR2 YYNGEE. Per the study methods: Scientists estimated how many nucleated cells there were by amplifying reference gene primers. Clones were sequenced by immunoSEQ multiplex PCR, and TCRdb holds only the in-frame ones, with some missing. The V and J calls and clone size are taken from that table; D and trimming were inferred from the DNA. In the table there are 110,000 to 150,000 clones, 88% of which are singletons. The TCR sequence derives from a man aged 50 to 59 with active or convalescent COVID-19. The chain joins TRBV9 to TRBJ2-7; 9 bases line up with TRBD2. Specimen: peripheral blood. The CDR3 nucleotides read TGTGCCAGCAGCGTAACTGGCGGGAGGGGGGCCGAGCAGTACTTC. Its translation: CASSVTGGRGAEQYF. The variable domain in full, completed from reference TRBV9 and TRBJ2-7, reads DSGVTQTPKHLITATGQRVTLRCSPRSGDLSVYWYQQSLDQGLQFLIQYYNGEERAKGNILERFSAQQFPDLHSELNLSSLELGDSALYFCASSVTGGRGAEQYFGPGTRLTVT.